This TCR beta chain is from a study of graft-versus-host responses after intestinal transplantation. Notes on this clone: Its matching antigen is unknown.

Profiling relied on immunoSEQ multiplex PCR, and the TCRdb table lists in-frame clones only, not all of them. The sample records 80,000 to 95,000 clones, about 92% being singletons. This CDR3 is 16 amino acids long. CDR1 is SEHNR, CDR2 FQNEAQ, per germline (reference sequence). V lost 1 base and J lost 2; bases outside the gene matches: 4. Sample: unstimulated CD8+ T cells sorted from spleen or lymph node cells, taken before intestinal transplant. This sequence originates from a human donor who received an intestinal transplant. The chain joins TRBV7-9 to TRBJ2-2, with 7 nucleotides matching TRBD2. The CDR3: CASSLGLAENTGELFF. The DNA of the CDR3 is TGTGCCAGCAGCTTAGGACTAGCAGAAAACACCGGGGAGCTGTTTTTT.